What follows are 11 T cell receptor beta chains derived from one specimen sequenced in a study of spatial heterogeneity in lung cancer. This sample's time point: sample taken at primary tumor resection. In TCRdb, the 5' RACE reads were re-called with MiXCR into one record per CDR3 protein. The table records over 4,000 distinct CDR3 sequences, 5.5% to 9% of them present only once. These receptors' targets are unknown. The study's findings and limits: Mutation tallies in tumors tracked expanded intratumoral alpha and beta TCR counts.

The sample in question was lung tumor tissue, obtained at surgery. These receptor sequences come from a male donor with early-stage non-small cell lung cancer.

A single count supports this clonotype. V and J are TRBV27 and TRBJ2-1; TRBD1 matches at 8 bases. V lost 6 bases and J lost 0; bases outside the gene matches: 1. Germline V gene data show CDR1 as MNHEY and CDR2 as SMNVEV (reference sequence). The CDR3 extends over 14 amino acids. CDR3 bases: TGTGCCAGCAGCCAGGGGGCCTCCTACAATGAGCAGTTCTTC. This translates into CASSQGASYNEQFF.

This clonotype was counted ten times or more. The CDR3 loop reads CASSPVGTGVETQYF. CDR3 nucleotide sequence: TGCGCCAGCAGCCCCGTGGGGACAGGGGTTGAGACCCAGTACTTC. V is TRBV5-1 and J is TRBJ2-5, with 10 bases fitting TRBD1. J was trimmed by 5 bases and V by 4 bases; bases with no gene match: 8. The germline V gene encodes CDR1 SGHRS and CDR2 YFSETQ. The CDR3 is made up of 15 amino acids.

This chain uses TRBV6-5 with TRBJ1-1, with TRBD1 identical over 7 bases. The CDR3 is made up of 16 amino acids. V gave up 6 bases and J gave up 5 bases; unmatched junction bases: 15. Per the germline V gene, CDR1 is MNHEY and CDR2 is SVGAGI. CDR3 amino acids: CASSQTGPPLGTEAFF. CDR3 in DNA: TGTGCCAGCAGCCAGACAGGGCCCCCCTTGGGGACTGAAGCTTTCTTT.

Ten or more counts support this clonotype. The chain joins TRBV27 to TRBJ2-7; 7 bases are shared with TRBD2. Germline loops: CDR1 MNHEY, CDR2 SMNVEV (reference sequence). Trimming took 4 bases from V and 2 from J; bases not matched to a gene: 8. The CDR3 has 15 residues. The CDR3 reads CASSWGGGIPYEQYF. In DNA, the CDR3 is TGTGCCAGCAGTTGGGGGGGAGGGATCCCCTACGAGCAGTACTTC.

This clonotype is labeled medium-sized (0.01 to 0.1%). The gene calls are TRBV2 and TRBJ2-4; D is undetermined. This CDR3 comprises 15 residues. Germline CDR1 is SNHLY and CDR2 is FYNNEI. Trimming left V 1 base short and J 9 bases short, with 16 bases between. CDR3 nucleotide sequence: TGTGCCAGCAGTGAAGACAGCCTAGGTGGTCTCATTCAGTACTTC. It translates to CASSEDSLGGLIQYF.

This clonotype appeared many times. This chain joins TRBV3-1 and TRBJ1-1; the D gene is possibly TRBD1 (5 bases). In germline, CDR1 is LGHDT, CDR2 YNNKEL (reference sequence). This CDR3 contains 13 residues. V was clipped by 6 bases and J by 6 bases, with 14 bases between them. In nucleotides, the CDR3 is TGTGCCAGCAGTCTCGAGGGGTTATCTGAAGCTTTCTTT. Its translation is CASSLEGLSEAFF.

The CDR3 here is CASSLGGVLNIQYF. The CDR3 DNA follows: TGTGCCAGCAGTTTGGGGGGAGTTTTAAACATTCAGTACTTC. This chain uses TRBV6-2 or TRBV6-3 with TRBJ2-4, with D perhaps matching TRBD2 (6 bases). The CDR3 has 14 amino acids. Germline CDR1 reads MNHEY; CDR2 reads SVGEGT. Trimming took off 4 bases at V and 6 bases at J, with 13 bases between the two ends.

This clonotype is medium-sized. The genes are TRBV3-1 and TRBJ1-1; TRBD1 agrees at 8 bases. The CDR3 length is 14 residues. Germline V gene lookup returns CDR1 LGHDT and CDR2 YNNKEL (reference sequence). Losses at the gene ends were 4 bases for V and 7 bases for J; bases not matched to a gene: 8. The CDR3 is CASSRRTGRNEAFF. The CDR3 DNA reads as TGTGCCAGCAGCCGGAGGACAGGGCGGAATGAAGCTTTCTTT.

This clonotype rates as medium-sized. This chain connects TRBV5-1 to TRBJ2-2, with D unclear. Trimming stripped 0 bases from V and 0 bases from J, with 6 bases between. Germline CDR1 and CDR2: SGHRS and YFSETQ. The CDR3 runs to 15 residues. As DNA, the CDR3 is TGCGCCAGCAGCTTGGTCCGGGCGAACACCGGGGAGCTGTTTTTT. It codes for CASSLVRANTGELFF.

This clonotype was seen repeatedly, ten times or more. V and J are TRBV7-9 and TRBJ2-5; perhaps TRBD1 as D (5 bases). CDR1 SEHNR and CDR2 FQNEAQ come from the germline V gene (reference sequence). The CDR3 has 14 amino acids. Trimming removed 5 bases from V and 1 base from J, with 11 bases in between. The CDR3 sequence: CASSPYRSQETQYF. CDR3 in DNA: TGTGCCAGCAGCCCGTACAGGTCCCAAGAGACCCAGTACTTC.

This clonotype has at least ten counts. The rearrangement joins TRBV3-1 to TRBJ2-2; the D is unclear. The V and J ends lost 4 bases and 0 bases respectively, with 12 bases between them. The CDR3 is 16 residues long. Germline loops: CDR1 LGHDT, CDR2 YNNKEL (reference sequence). CDR3 sequence reads: CASSPARASNTGELFF. The CDR3 DNA reads TGTGCCAGCAGCCCGGCCCGTGCCTCGAACACCGGGGAGCTGTTTTTT.